This T cell receptor (beta chain) was recovered during a study of blood T cell repertoires in COVID-19. Study in general: PBMCs, B-cell-depleted T cells, or T cells provided the cDNA or gDNA that made up the material.

There are a few counts of this clone. The junction does not match germline at one end; this may be a read error. Germline V CDR1 and CDR2: MNHEY, SVGEGT. The CDR3 has 14 residues. Original analysis: Quantification of nucleated cells was approximated via reference gene primer amplification. Here immunoSEQ multiplex PCR was the method, and the copy in TCRdb shows in-frame clones only, minus some. V, J and clone size derive from that table, while D and trimming were established from the DNA sequence. The data show 95,000 to 130,000 clones, with approximately 82% seen just once and less than 9% held by the top ten.

Sequencing was done on a sample of peripheral blood. The rearrangement joins TRBV6-2 or TRBV6-3 to TRBJ1-5, with D possibly TRBD1 on 6 matching bases. The receptor was derived from an older man with active or convalescent COVID-19. This chain's CDR3 is CASSYSGGKQPQHF. CDR3 DNA sequence: TGTGCCAGCAGTTACTCTGGGGGCAAACAGCCCCAGCATTTT.